This T cell receptor (beta chain) appears in the sequencing data of a study of T cells in Graves' hyperthyroidism and ophthalmopathy. Amplification of TCR beta CDR3 regions was performed using RNA transcripts as template. In the first-round RT-PCR of the TCR CDR3, the HTBI primer set was used. TCRdb independently ran MiXCR on the multiplex PCR reads; one entry per CDR3 protein. The sample lists around 380,000 distinct CDR3 sequences, roughly 13% occurring once. This clonotype was detected ten times or more. Trimming removed 2 bases from V and 8 bases from J; junction bases left unmatched: 6. The CDR3 has 16 residues. From germline, CDR1 is MNHNS and CDR2 SASEGT.

The sequence derives from a man aged 30 to 39 with Graves' hyperthyroidism that later progressed to Graves' ophthalmopathy. Input material: blood. The V call is TRBV6-1, the J call TRBJ2-3; 14 bases agree with TRBD2. CDR3 loop: CASSEPGLAGVSTQYF. The CDR3 coding sequence is TGTGCCAGCAGTGAACCGGGACTAGCGGGGGTGTCTACGCAGTATTTT.